Listed below are T cell receptor beta chains from one sample, sequenced in a study of blood T cell repertoires in COVID-19. Profiled with immunoSEQ multiplex PCR; TCRdb holds only in-frame clones, not every one. The sample includes about 320,000 clones, about 87% of them seen just once. Specimen: PBMCs or T cells enriched from blood (not recorded which). Source of these receptors: a woman aged 18-30 years who had recovered from COVID-19. The conserved cysteine and the conserved F or W are not part of the CDR3 here.

j_gene	len	v_gene	CDR3aa
TRBJ2-1	16	TRBV5-1	ASSAGLAGGQGINEQF
TRBJ2-3	11	TRBV2	ASRLAGVDTQY
TRBJ1-3	12	TRBV18	ASSPSTGTNTIY
TRBJ2-1	13	TRBV5-8	ASSAGTSGGYEQF
TRBJ2-7	15	TRBV27	ASSLSGLATRDYEQY
TRBJ1-1	12	TRBV2	ASSELGQGTEAF
TRBJ2-7	12	TRBV7-6	ASSLGPTGLEQY
TRBJ2-7	13	TRBV7-2	ASSFIYGGAYEQY
TRBJ1-5	15	TRBV16	ASSQSAGDSSNQPQH
TRBJ2-7	13	TRBV5-4	ASSSKTGLTDEQY
TRBJ2-1	14	TRBV3-1/TRBV3-2	ASSQGIQLSYNEQF
TRBJ2-5	14	TRBV6-5	ASSSGLAGRQETQY
TRBJ2-3	14	TRBV5-4	ASSRRTDSLGHTQY
TRBJ1-2	12	TRBV28	ASSSPRGNYGYT
TRBJ2-7	12	TRBV18	ASSKDSDSYEQY
TRBJ1-6	11	TRBV7-8	ASSPRGNSPLH
TRBJ2-1	13	TRBV10-3	AISDRGAAYNEQF
TRBJ1-2	12	TRBV19	ASSIDAETYGYT
TRBJ2-1	12	TRBV18	ASSPRFEGNEQF
TRBJ1-4	13	TRBV15	ATSGQGATNEKLF
TRBJ1-4	12	TRBV6-1	ASSDRTVNEKLF
TRBJ1-2	12	TRBV11-2	ASSLWLFNYGYT
TRBJ1-1	13	TRBV5-8	ASSLDLRMNTEAF
TRBJ1-5	17	TRBV6-2/TRBV6-3	ASSYSMEGNRGYNQPQH
TRBJ2-3	9	TRBV5-1	ASSLSNTQY
TRBJ2-5	11	TRBV5-1	ATMGDAQETQY
TRBJ2-3	12	TRBV7-8	ASGLAGGVDTQY
TRBJ1-5	13	TRBV28	ASYSKAGAVQPQH
TRBJ1-1	10	TRBV29-1	SVGVGATEAF
TRBJ1-3	15	TRBV23-1	ASSQSKVGTAGNTIY
TRBJ1-6	14	TRBV6-4	ASRSTRSSYNSPLH
TRBJ2-7	13	TRBV5-5	ASSSPTGETYEQY
TRBJ1-5	16	TRBV3-1/TRBV3-2	ASSQDGFGTGSHQPQH
TRBJ2-2	12	TRBV6-5	ASSYTANTGELF
TRBJ1-5	12	TRBV2	ASTVDKWNQPQH
TRBJ1-1	12	TRBV29-1	SVEEIRGDTEAF
TRBJ1-2	12	TRBV7-2	ASSPPGLIYGYT
TRBJ1-6	13	TRBV5-4	ASSLGDRDFSPLH
TRBJ2-3	16	TRBV19	ASTSPGTGGVGTDTQY
TRBJ2-3	11	TRBV28	ASKRAGTDTQY
TRBJ1-6	13	TRBV20-1	SASPQTGRGSPLH
TRBJ2-7	13	TRBV5-4	ASSSGAPLTYEQY
TRBJ1-5	13	TRBV12-2	ASRRACGGNQPQH
TRBJ2-1	15	TRBV3-1/TRBV3-2	ASSPRLAGGPYNEQF
TRBJ2-2	18	TRBV6-6	ASSRQRPSSGGENTGELF
TRBJ1-4	13	TRBV5-6	ASSFGQGAGLQLF
TRBJ2-5	13	TRBV5-8	ASSLGTTPQETQY
TRBJ1-5	14	TRBV28	ASSLSLPQGMLPQH
TRBJ1-2	13	TRBV25-1	ASSEFVWGTDGYT
TRBJ1-4	13	TRBV5-1	ASSLDYRGTEKLF
TRBJ1-1	15	TRBV27	ASTKVVRGGSNTEAF
TRBJ1-2	13	TRBV5-1	ASSLTFRANYGYT
TRBJ1-4	13	TRBV3-1/TRBV3-2	ASSYSRQSGEKLF
TRBJ1-2	12	TRBV2	ASREGQGIYGYT
TRBJ2-3	15	TRBV24-1	ATSDSGLAESTDTQY
TRBJ1-3	12	TRBV18	ASPAGGLGNTIY